These T cell receptor beta chains were read from a single sample in a study of cytomegalovirus exposure and HLA in healthy donors. This table comes from immunoSEQ multiplex PCR, and its TCRdb copy is limited to in-frame clones, with some not included. The repertoire holds approximately 100,000 clones, about 75% seen once, with 14% in the top ten. Input material: PBMCs. Source of these receptors: a male donor in good health and CMV-seropositive. The CDR3 runs from the conserved cysteine through the conserved F or W. Fields, in order: V gene, D gene, clone size, J gene, CDR3 protein, CDR3 DNA. The D gene is left open where the match is weak. Some rows have no size entry. The others give once, few or many, or a class for an expanded clone.

TRBV5-1	NA	NA	TRBJ2-5	CASSWDGERQETQYF	TGCGCCAGCAGCTGGGATGGGGAGAGGCAAGAGACCCAGTACTTC
TRBV9	TRBD2	few	TRBJ2-5	CASSLGSGGWRETQYF	TGTGCCAGCAGCCTAGGCAGCGGGGGGTGGAGGGAGACCCAGTACTTC
TRBV25-1	NA	NA	TRBJ2-7	CASIETETYEQYF	TGTGCCAGCATTGAGACAGAGACCTACGAGCAGTACTTC
TRBV30	NA	NA	TRBJ1-3	CAWSGLIGNTIYF	TGTGCCTGGAGCGGACTGATTGGAAACACCATATATTTT
TRBV11-1	TRBD1	once	TRBJ1-1	CASSLTGPVTEAFF	TGTGCCAGCAGCTTGACAGGGCCGGTCACTGAAGCTTTCTTT
TRBV30	TRBD1	NA	TRBJ1-5	CAWSYRGGNQPQHF	TGTGCCTGGAGTTACAGGGGTGGCAATCAGCCCCAGCATTTT
TRBV25-1	NA	NA	TRBJ1-1	CASSEFRGRDTEAFF	TGTGCCAGCAGTGAATTCAGGGGCCGGGACACTGAAGCTTTCTTT
TRBV11-2	TRBD2	NA	TRBJ2-2	CASSGTSGGIGELFF	TGTGCCAGCAGCGGGACTAGCGGGGGGATCGGGGAGCTGTTTTTT
TRBV30	NA	NA	TRBJ1-4	CAWRAGAITEKLFF	TGTGCCTGGAGGGCGGGGGCTATAACAGAAAAACTGTTTTTT
TRBV14	NA	NA	TRBJ1-1	CASSSRLLTEAFF	TGTGCCAGCAGCTCCCGACTTCTCACTGAAGCTTTCTTT
TRBV20-1	NA	once	TRBJ1-2	CSARSRRGYTF	TGCAGTGCTAGATCCCGCAGGGGCTACACCTTC
TRBV19	NA	NA	TRBJ2-5	CASSILYRETQYF	TGTGCCAGTAGTATACTCTACAGAGAGACCCAGTACTTC
TRBV27	TRBD1	NA	TRBJ2-7	CASSLSMGQGVSYEQYF	TGTGCCAGCAGTTTATCGATGGGGCAGGGGGTCTCCTACGAGCAGTACTTC
TRBV6-5	NA	NA	TRBJ2-5	CASRRQIQETQYF	TGTGCCAGCAGGCGACAGATCCAAGAGACCCAGTACTTC
TRBV29-1	NA	NA	TRBJ2-5	CSVDVQGETQYF	TGCAGCGTTGACGTCCAGGGAGAGACCCAGTACTTC
TRBV5-4	TRBD1	NA	TRBJ1-1	CASSRTGTGATEAFF	TGTGCCAGCAGTCGAACCGGGACAGGGGCCACTGAAGCTTTCTTT
TRBV20-1	NA	NA	TRBJ1-1	CSAGRGTEAFF	TGCAGTGCCGGAAGGGGGACTGAAGCTTTCTTT
TRBV5-1	NA	NA	TRBJ1-3	CASSLAGASGNTIYF	TGCGCCAGCAGCTTGGCAGGGGCCTCTGGAAACACCATATATTTT
TRBV4-2	NA	NA	TRBJ2-3	CASSQDPGADTQYF	TGTGCCAGCAGCCAAGACCCGGGGGCAGATACGCAGTATTTT
TRBV4-1	TRBD1	NA	TRBJ1-4	CASSQPGQAREKLFF	TGCGCCAGCAGCCAACCGGGACAGGCTCGCGAAAAACTGTTTTTT
TRBV10-3	TRBD1	few	TRBJ1-4	CAIKPDRGQQKLFF	TGTGCCATCAAACCGGACAGGGGGCAGCAAAAACTGTTTTTT
TRBV4-3	NA	NA	TRBJ2-7	CASSQESVSSYEQYF	TGCGCCAGCAGCCAAGAATCGGTAAGCTCCTACGAGCAGTACTTC
TRBV11-2	TRBD1	NA	TRBJ1-3	CASSAIRGARGNTIYF	TGTGCCAGCAGCGCGATCAGGGGGGCGCGTGGAAACACCATATATTTT
TRBV6-4	NA	NA	TRBJ2-3	CASSDSRGGADTQYF	TGTGCCAGCAGTGACTCGAGGGGGGGAGCAGATACGCAGTATTTT
TRBV30	NA	few	TRBJ2-7	CAWSKTRYRYEQYF	TGTGCCTGGAGTAAGACTAGGTATCGCTACGAGCAGTACTTC
TRBV6-7	TRBD1	NA	TRBJ2-7	CASSYPGQGPTRNEQYF	TGTGCCAGCAGTTATCCGGGACAGGGCCCTACCCGCAATGAGCAGTACTTC
TRBV18	TRBD1	NA	TRBJ1-2	CASSPTGQGHGYTF	TGTGCCAGCTCACCCACGGGACAGGGTCATGGCTACACCTTC
TRBV4-2	NA	once	TRBJ1-2	CASSQAHQGGYTF	TGTGCCAGCAGCCAAGCCCACCAGGGGGGCTACACCTTC
TRBV18	TRBD2	few	TRBJ2-4	CASSPALAGDIQYF	TGTGCCAGCTCACCGGCTCTAGCGGGGGACATTCAGTACTTC
TRBV5-1	TRBD2	NA	TRBJ2-5	CASSLPSGVQETQYF	TGCGCCAGCAGCTTGCCTAGCGGGGTACAAGAGACCCAGTACTTC
TRBV11-2	NA	NA	TRBJ2-5	CASSPGSQETQYF	TGTGCCAGCAGCCCCGGGTCCCAAGAGACCCAGTACTTC
TRBV5-4	TRBD1	NA	TRBJ2-7	CASSADRGAYEQYF	TGTGCCAGCAGCGCAGACAGGGGCGCCTACGAGCAGTACTTC
TRBV6-5	NA	NA	TRBJ2-3	CASSKTGSSTDTQYF	TGTGCCAGCAGTAAAACGGGGTCTAGCACAGATACGCAGTATTTT
TRBV7-9	TRBD1	few	TRBJ1-1	CASSPRQGSMNTEAFF	TGTGCCAGCAGCCCCCGACAGGGGAGCATGAACACTGAAGCTTTCTTT
TRBV5-4	TRBD2	NA	TRBJ2-7	CASSSAGRRGGYEQYF	TGTGCCAGCAGCTCCGCGGGACGTCGGGGAGGGTACGAGCAGTACTTC
TRBV27	NA	NA	TRBJ1-4	CASSLALLPGTTNEKLFF	TGTGCCAGCAGTTTAGCCCTTCTCCCCGGGACAACTAATGAAAAACTGTTTTTT
TRBV30	NA	NA	TRBJ1-6	CAWSGTGRGNSPLHF	TGTGCCTGGAGTGGTACCGGCAGGGGAAATTCACCCCTCCACTTT
TRBV4-3	TRBD2	NA	TRBJ2-7	CASSQVAGALREQYF	TGCGCCAGCAGCCAAGTAGCGGGGGCCCTTCGCGAGCAGTACTTC
TRBV10-3	TRBD1	few	TRBJ1-6	CAISESTGGIPLHF	TGTGCCATCAGTGAATCTACAGGGGGAATACCCCTCCACTTT
TRBV28	TRBD1	NA	TRBJ2-6	CASTPGTAGSGANVLTF	TGTGCCAGCACCCCTGGGACAGCAGGCTCTGGGGCCAACGTCCTGACTTTC
TRBV6-4	TRBD2	few	TRBJ2-3	CASSEGLAGGPDTQYF	TGTGCCAGCAGTGAGGGACTAGCGGGGGGGCCAGATACGCAGTATTTT
TRBV5-1	NA	few	TRBJ1-1	CASSTNRNTEAFF	TGCGCCAGCAGCACCAACAGGAACACTGAAGCTTTCTTT
TRBV25-1	NA	NA	TRBJ2-7	CASRSGQIYEQYF	TGTGCCAGCCGCTCCGGACAGATATACGAGCAGTACTTC
TRBV15	NA	NA	TRBJ2-1	CATSKPRGHAYNEQFF	TGTGCCACCAGCAAGCCTCGCGGACATGCCTACAATGAGCAGTTCTTC
TRBV7-2	NA	NA	TRBJ2-7	CASSLYSHEQYF	TGTGCCAGCAGCTTATACAGCCACGAGCAGTACTTC
TRBV13	TRBD2	few	TRBJ2-5	CASSLGRAGPKETQYF	TGTGCCAGCAGCCTCGGGAGGGCCGGTCCGAAAGAGACCCAGTACTTC
TRBV10-1	TRBD2	few	TRBJ2-1	CASSEAAGGSYNEQFF	TGCGCCAGCAGTGAGGCGGCGGGGGGATCCTACAATGAGCAGTTCTTC
TRBV4-3	TRBD2	NA	TRBJ2-1	CASSQDLSPGTSPYNEQFF	TGCGCCAGCAGCCAAGATCTCTCCCCCGGGACTAGCCCCTACAATGAGCAGTTCTTC
TRBV10-3	NA	NA	TRBJ2-3	CAIKSAISSTDTQYF	TGTGCCATCAAAAGCGCAATTTCTAGCACAGATACGCAGTATTTT
TRBV12-5	TRBD1	NA	TRBJ1-1	CASARGDTEAFF	TGTGCTAGTGCCAGGGGGGACACTGAAGCTTTCTTT
TRBV6-1	TRBD1	NA	TRBJ1-5	CAIKTGGQPPQHF	TGTGCCATTAAGACAGGGGGTCAACCGCCCCAGCATTTT
TRBV28	NA	NA	TRBJ1-2	CASSFLAFANYGYTF	TGTGCCAGCAGTTTCCTCGCGTTTGCTAACTATGGCTACACCTTC
TRBV7-9	NA	NA	TRBJ1-2	CASSLEFAGMGYTF	TGTGCCAGCAGCTTAGAATTTGCAGGGATGGGCTACACCTTC
TRBV5-1	NA	once	TRBJ2-5	CASSLWGVGETQYF	TGCGCCAGCAGCTTGTGGGGGGTTGGGGAGACCCAGTACTTC
TRBV10-2	TRBD2	once	TRBJ2-7	CASSESTGGTSYEQYF	TGCGCCAGCAGTGAGTCGACCGGGGGGACCTCCTACGAGCAGTACTTC
TRBV5-1	NA	NA	TRBJ2-5	CASSFGGETQYF	TGCGCCAGCAGCTTCGGAGGAGAGACCCAGTACTTC
TRBV18	TRBD1	NA	TRBJ1-6	CASSAGQAGNSPLHF	TGTGCCAGCTCAGCAGGACAGGCAGGAAATTCACCCCTCCACTTT
TRBV4-1	TRBD1	NA	TRBJ1-1	CASSQVVGTGRPEAFF	TGCGCCAGCAGCCAAGTTGTAGGGACAGGGAGACCTGAAGCTTTCTTT
TRBV30	NA	NA	TRBJ1-1	CAWSVFQDTEAFF	TGTGCCTGGAGTGTATTCCAGGACACTGAAGCTTTCTTT
TRBV4-1	TRBD1	NA	TRBJ2-7	CASRSGATGAHEQYF	TGCGCCAGCAGATCGGGAGCGACAGGGGCCCACGAGCAGTACTTC